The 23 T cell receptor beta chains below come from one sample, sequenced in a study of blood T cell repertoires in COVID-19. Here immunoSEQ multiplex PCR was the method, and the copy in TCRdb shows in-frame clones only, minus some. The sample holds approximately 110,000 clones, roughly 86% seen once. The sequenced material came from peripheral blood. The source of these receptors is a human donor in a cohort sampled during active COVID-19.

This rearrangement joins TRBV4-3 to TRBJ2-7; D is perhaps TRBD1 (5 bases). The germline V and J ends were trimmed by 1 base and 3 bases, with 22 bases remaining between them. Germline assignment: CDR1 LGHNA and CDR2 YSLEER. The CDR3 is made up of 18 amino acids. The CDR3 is CASSQGFEVGARDYEQYF. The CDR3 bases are TGCGCCAGCAGCCAAGGATTTGAAGTCGGCGCCAGGGACTACGAGCAGTACTTC.

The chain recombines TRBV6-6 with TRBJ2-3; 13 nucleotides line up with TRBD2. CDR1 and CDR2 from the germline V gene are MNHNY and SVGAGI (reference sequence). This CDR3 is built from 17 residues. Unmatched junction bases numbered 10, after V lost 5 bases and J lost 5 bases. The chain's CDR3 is CASSHALGTSGKDTQYF. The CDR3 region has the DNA TGTGCCAGCAGTCACGCCCTCGGGACTAGCGGGAAAGATACGCAGTATTTT.

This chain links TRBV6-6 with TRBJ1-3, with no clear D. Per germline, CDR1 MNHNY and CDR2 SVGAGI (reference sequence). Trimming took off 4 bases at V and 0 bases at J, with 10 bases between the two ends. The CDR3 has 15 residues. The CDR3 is CASSSSGFSGNTIYF. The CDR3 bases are TGTGCCAGCAGTTCATCAGGATTCTCTGGAAACACCATATATTTT.

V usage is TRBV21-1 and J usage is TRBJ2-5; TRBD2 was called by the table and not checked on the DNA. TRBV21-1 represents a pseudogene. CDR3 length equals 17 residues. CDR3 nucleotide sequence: TGTGCCAGCAGCAAACGGTATCTAGCGGGATTTATGGAGACCCAGTACTTC. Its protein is CASSKRYLAGFMETQYF.

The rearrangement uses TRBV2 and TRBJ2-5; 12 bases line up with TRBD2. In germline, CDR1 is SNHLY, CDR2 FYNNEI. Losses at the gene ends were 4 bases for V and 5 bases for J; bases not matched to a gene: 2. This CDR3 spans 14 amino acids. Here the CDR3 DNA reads TGTGCCAGCAGTGGGACTAGCGGGAAGGAGACCCAGTACTTC. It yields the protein CASSGTSGKETQYF.

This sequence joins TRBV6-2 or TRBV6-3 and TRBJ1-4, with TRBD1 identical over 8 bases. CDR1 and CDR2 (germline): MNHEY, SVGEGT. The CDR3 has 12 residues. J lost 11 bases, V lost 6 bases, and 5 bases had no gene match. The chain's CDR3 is CASSGTGYKLFF. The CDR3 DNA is TGTGCCAGCAGCGGGACAGGATATAAACTGTTTTTT.

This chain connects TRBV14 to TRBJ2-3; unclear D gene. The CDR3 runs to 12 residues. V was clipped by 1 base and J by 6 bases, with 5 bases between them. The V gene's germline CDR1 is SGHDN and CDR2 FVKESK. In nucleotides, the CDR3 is TGTGCCAGCAGCCAAGCTCCCGATACGCAGTATTTT. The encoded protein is CASSQAPDTQYF. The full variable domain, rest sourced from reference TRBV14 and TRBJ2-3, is EAGVTQFPSHSVIEKGQTVTLRCDPISGHDNLYWYRRVMGKEIKFLLHFVKESKQDESGMPNNRFLAERTGGTYSTLKVQPAELEDSGVYFCASSQAPDTQYFGPGTRLTVL.

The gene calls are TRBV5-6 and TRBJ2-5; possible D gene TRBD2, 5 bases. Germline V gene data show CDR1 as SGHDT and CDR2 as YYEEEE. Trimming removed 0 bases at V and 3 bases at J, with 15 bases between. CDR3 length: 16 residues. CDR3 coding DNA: TGTGCCAGCAGCTTGGGCCCTCGGGCTAGCAAAGAGACCCAGTACTTC. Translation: CASSLGPRASKETQYF. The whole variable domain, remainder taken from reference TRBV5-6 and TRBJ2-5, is DAGVTQSPTHLIKTRGQQVTLRCSPKSGHDTVSWYQQALGQGPQFIFQYYEEEERQRGNFPDRFSGHQFPNYSSELNVNALLLGDSALYLCASSLGPRASKETQYFGPGTRLLVL.

CDR3 in DNA: TGCGCCAGCAGCTCAAGACTAGCGGGAGGGTTAGAGGAGCAGTACTTC. Protein sequence: CASSSRLAGGLEEQYF. V is TRBV4-1 and J is TRBJ2-7; TRBD2 matches at 14 bases. V was clipped by 5 bases and J by 7 bases; unmatched bases: 10. The CDR3 loop spans 16 amino acids. The germline CDR1 and CDR2 sequences are MGHRA and YSYEKL.

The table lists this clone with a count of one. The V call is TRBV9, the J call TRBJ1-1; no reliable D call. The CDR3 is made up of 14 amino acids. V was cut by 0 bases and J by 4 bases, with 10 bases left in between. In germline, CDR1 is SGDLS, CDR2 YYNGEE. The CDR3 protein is CASSVAPSGTEAFF. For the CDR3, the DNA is TGTGCCAGCAGCGTAGCCCCCAGTGGCACTGAAGCTTTCTTT.

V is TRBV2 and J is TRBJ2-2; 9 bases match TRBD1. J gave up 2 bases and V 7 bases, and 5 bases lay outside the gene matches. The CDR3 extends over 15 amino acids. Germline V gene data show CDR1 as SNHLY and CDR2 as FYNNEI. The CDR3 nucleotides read TGTGCCAGCAAAAGGGACAGGGATAACACCGGGGAGCTGTTTTTT. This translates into CASKRDRDNTGELFF.

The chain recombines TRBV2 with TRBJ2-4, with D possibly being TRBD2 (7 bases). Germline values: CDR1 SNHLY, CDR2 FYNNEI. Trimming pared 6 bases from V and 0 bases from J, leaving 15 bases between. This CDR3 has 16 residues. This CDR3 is CASRGGTSIAKNIQYF. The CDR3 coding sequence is TGTGCCAGCAGGGGGGGGACATCAATAGCCAAAAACATTCAGTACTTC.

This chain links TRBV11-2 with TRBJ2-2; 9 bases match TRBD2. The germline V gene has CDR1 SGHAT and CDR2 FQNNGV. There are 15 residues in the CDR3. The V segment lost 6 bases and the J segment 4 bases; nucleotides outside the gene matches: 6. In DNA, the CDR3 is TGTGCCAGCAGTACGACTAGCGGAGCCACCGGGGAGCTGTTTTTT. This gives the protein CASSTTSGATGELFF.

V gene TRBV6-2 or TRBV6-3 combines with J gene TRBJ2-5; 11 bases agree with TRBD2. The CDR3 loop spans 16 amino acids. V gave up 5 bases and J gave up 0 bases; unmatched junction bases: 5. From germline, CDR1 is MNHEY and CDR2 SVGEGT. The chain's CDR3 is CASSGGLAAYQETQYF. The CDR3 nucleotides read TGTGCCAGCAGTGGGGGACTAGCGGCGTACCAAGAGACCCAGTACTTC.

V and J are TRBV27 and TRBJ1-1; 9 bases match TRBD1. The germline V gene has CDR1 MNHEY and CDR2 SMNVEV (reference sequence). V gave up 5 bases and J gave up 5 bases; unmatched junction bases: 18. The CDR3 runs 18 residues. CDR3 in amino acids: CASSPSGTGFKRVTEAFF. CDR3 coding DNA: TGTGCCAGCAGTCCATCCGGGACAGGGTTCAAAAGGGTAACTGAAGCTTTCTTT.

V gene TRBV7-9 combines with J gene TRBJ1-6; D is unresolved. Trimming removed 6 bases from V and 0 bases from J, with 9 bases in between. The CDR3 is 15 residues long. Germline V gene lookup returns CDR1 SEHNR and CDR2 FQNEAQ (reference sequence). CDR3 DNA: TGTGCCAGCAGTTCCGTTAACTCCTATAATTCACCCCTCCACTTT. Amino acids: CASSSVNSYNSPLHF. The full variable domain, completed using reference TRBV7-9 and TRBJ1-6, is DTGVSQNPRHKITKRGQNVTFRCDPISEHNRLYWYRQTLGQGPEFLTYFQNEAQLEKSRLLSDRFSAERPKGSFSTLEIQRTEQGDSAMYLCASSSVNSYNSPLHFGNGTRLTVT.

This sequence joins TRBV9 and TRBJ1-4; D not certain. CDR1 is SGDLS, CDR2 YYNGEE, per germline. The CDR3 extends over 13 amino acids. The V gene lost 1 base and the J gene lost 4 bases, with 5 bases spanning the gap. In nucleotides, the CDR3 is TGTGCCAGCAGCGTACAGTATAATGAAAAACTGTTTTTT. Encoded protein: CASSVQYNEKLFF.

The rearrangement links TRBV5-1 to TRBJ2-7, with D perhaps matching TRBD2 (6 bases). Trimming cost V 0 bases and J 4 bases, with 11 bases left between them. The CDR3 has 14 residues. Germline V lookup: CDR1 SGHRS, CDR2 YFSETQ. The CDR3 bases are TGCGCCAGCAGCTTGGGGGGGACTGGATACGAGCAGTACTTC. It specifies CASSLGGTGYEQYF.

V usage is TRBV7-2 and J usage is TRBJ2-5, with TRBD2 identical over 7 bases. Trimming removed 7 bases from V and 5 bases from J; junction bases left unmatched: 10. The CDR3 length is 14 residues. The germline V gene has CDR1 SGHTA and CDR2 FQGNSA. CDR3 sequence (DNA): TGTGCCAGCACCCGGGGGAGGGTCCGGGAGACCCAGTACTTC. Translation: CASTRGRVRETQYF.

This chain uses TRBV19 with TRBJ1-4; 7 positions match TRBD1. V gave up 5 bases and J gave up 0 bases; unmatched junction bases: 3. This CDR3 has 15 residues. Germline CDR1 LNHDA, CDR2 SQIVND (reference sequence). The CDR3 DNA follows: TGTGCCAGTAGTGTGCAGGGGGCAACTAATGAAAAACTGTTTTTT. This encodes CASSVQGATNEKLFF.

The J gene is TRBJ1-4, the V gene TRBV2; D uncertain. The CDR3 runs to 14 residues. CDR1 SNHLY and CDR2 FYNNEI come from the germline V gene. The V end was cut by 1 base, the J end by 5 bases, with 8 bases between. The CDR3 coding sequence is TGTGCCAGCAGTGAAGGCCAGACAAATGAAAAACTGTTTTTT. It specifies CASSEGQTNEKLFF.

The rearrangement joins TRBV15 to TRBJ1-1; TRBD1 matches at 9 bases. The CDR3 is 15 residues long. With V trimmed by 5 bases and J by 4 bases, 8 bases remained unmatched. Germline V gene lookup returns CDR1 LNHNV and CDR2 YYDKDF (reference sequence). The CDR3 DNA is TGTGCCACCAGCTCCTTAAGGGGACAGGGCACTGAAGCTTTCTTT. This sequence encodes CATSSLRGQGTEAFF.

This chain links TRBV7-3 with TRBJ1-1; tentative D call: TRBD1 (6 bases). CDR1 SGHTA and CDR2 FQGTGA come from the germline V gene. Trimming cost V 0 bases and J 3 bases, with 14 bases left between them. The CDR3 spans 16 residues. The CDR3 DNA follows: TGTGCCAGCAGCTTAACGGATCGGGGGGCGGACACTGAAGCTTTCTTT. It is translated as CASSLTDRGADTEAFF. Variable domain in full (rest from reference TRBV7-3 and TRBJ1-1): GAGVSQTPSNKVTEKGKYVELRCDPISGHTALYWYRQSLGQGPEFLIYFQGTGAADDSGLPNDRFFAVRPEGSVSTLKIQRTERGDSAVYLCASSLTDRGADTEAFFGQGTRLTVV.